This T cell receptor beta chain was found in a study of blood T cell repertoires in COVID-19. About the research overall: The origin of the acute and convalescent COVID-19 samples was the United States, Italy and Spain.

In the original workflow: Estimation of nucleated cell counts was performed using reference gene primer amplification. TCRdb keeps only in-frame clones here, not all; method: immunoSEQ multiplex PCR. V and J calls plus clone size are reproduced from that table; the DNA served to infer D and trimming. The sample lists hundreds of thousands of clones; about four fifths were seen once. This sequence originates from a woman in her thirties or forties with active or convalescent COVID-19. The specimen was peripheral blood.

CDR3 sequence (DNA): TGTGCCAGCAGTGGGCCCGTGAACACTGAAGCTTTCTTT. Translated, it gives CASSGPVNTEAFF. J is TRBJ1-1 and V is TRBV25-1; unclear D gene. This CDR3 has 13 residues. In germline, CDR1 is MGHDK, CDR2 SYGVNS. The V end lost 4 bases, the J end lost 0 bases, and 6 bases lay between the germline ends.